Presented here are 21 T cell receptor beta chains from one specimen sequenced in a study of vaccination effects on CD4 cells after COVID-19. Using immunoSEQ multiplex PCR, the repertoire was profiled, and TCRdb retains in-frame clones only, with some absent. There are tens of thousands of clones in the sample; approximately 60% occur only once, and approximately 8.9% lies in the top ten. No antigen has been assigned to these receptors. Viral peptide pool expansion of antigen-specific CD4+ T cells preceded sequencing in the ViraFEST assay. A roughly 10-day culture period preceded the isolation of CD4+ T cells. Participants got two doses of BNT162b2 or mRNA-1273 vaccine. The sample in question was CD4+ T cells from PBMCs cultured with SARS-CoV-2 spike peptides, obtained after COVID-19 vaccination. These receptors were taken from a human donor who received a COVID-19 vaccine.

This clone showed up just once. The chain recombines TRBV3-1 (or the pseudogene TRBV3-2) with TRBJ2-1; D perhaps matches TRBD2 (6 bases). V was cut by 1 base and J by 0 bases, with 16 bases left in between. The CDR3 runs to 18 residues. Germline values: CDR1 LGHDT, CDR2 YNNKEL (reference sequence). In nucleotides, the CDR3 is TGTGCCAGCAGCCAAGGGGGACTGTGGGTTAGCTCCTACAATGAGCAGTTCTTC. The encoded protein is CASSQGGLWVSSYNEQFF.

This clone was observed a few times. J is TRBJ1-6 and V is TRBV2; D unresolved. V shed 7 bases and J shed 6 bases, with 16 bases lying between them. Germline V gene sequence: CDR1 SNHLY, CDR2 FYNNEI. This CDR3 has 15 residues. The CDR3 coding sequence is TGTGCCAGCACCCGGACTGATCTGCCTAATTCACCCCTCCACTTT. Its protein is CASTRTDLPNSPLHF.

This sequence joins TRBV5-4 and TRBJ1-2, with D possibly TRBD1 on 5 matching bases. Between the trimmed V and J ends, which lost 1 base and 0 bases, there was a span of 16 bases. The CDR3 extends over 17 amino acids. In germline, CDR1 is SGHNT, CDR2 YYREEE (reference sequence). The CDR3 DNA follows: TGTGCCAGCAGCTTGCGGTTAGACCGGGGGGCTAACTATGGCTACACCTTC. Translated: CASSLRLDRGANYGYTF. Complete variable domain (other parts from reference TRBV5-4 and TRBJ1-2): ETGVTQSPTHLIKTRGQQVTLRCSSQSGHNTVSWYQQALGQGPQFIFQYYREEENGRGNFPPRFSGLQFPNYSSELNVNALELDDSALYLCASSLRLDRGANYGYTFGSGTRLTVV.

This clone came up a few times. V is TRBV6-5 and J is TRBJ1-2; 11 bases fit TRBD1. With V trimmed by 8 bases and J by 7 bases, 6 bases remained unmatched. Germline V gene lookup returns CDR1 MNHEY and CDR2 SVGAGI. CDR3 size: 13 residues. CDR3 amino acids: CASAGQGGFGYTF. The DNA for the CDR3 is TGTGCCAGCGCGGGACAGGGGGGTTTTGGCTACACCTTC.

The chain carries TRBV3-1 (or the pseudogene TRBV3-2) and TRBJ2-5, with D uncertain. Trimming removed 3 bases at V and 5 bases at J, with 7 bases between. CDR1 LGHDT and CDR2 YNNKEL come from the germline V gene (reference sequence). This CDR3 region has 12 residues. In DNA, the CDR3 is TGTGCCAGCAGCCAGGGCTGGGAGACCCAGTACTTC. This translates into CASSQGWETQYF.

This chain connects TRBV5-6 to TRBJ2-7; the D gene is possibly TRBD1 (5 bases). The CDR3 has 13 residues. V was clipped by 1 base and J by 3 bases, with 8 bases between them. The V gene's germline CDR1 is SGHDT and CDR2 YYEEEE. The CDR3 here is CASSLYRSYEQYF. The CDR3 bases are TGTGCCAGCAGCTTGTACAGGAGCTACGAGCAGTACTTC.

V is TRBV18 and J is TRBJ1-2; 11 bases map to TRBD1. This CDR3 region has 16 residues. Per the germline V gene, CDR1 is KGHSH and CDR2 is LQKENI. The V segment lost 6 bases and the J segment 5 bases; nucleotides outside the gene matches: 11. CDR3 protein: CASSHGQGASIYGYTF. The CDR3, as DNA: TGTGCCAGCTCCCACGGACAGGGGGCGAGCATTTATGGCTACACCTTC.

This clone turned up a few times. The rearrangement uses TRBV9 and TRBJ2-1, with a tentative D call TRBD2 (5 bases). Germline V CDR1 and CDR2: SGDLS, YYNGEE. V shed 0 bases and J shed 5 bases, with 12 bases lying between them. This CDR3 region has 15 residues. In DNA, the CDR3 is TGTGCCAGCAGCGTAGCGGGGTCCCCCCACAATGAGCAGTTCTTC. This translates into CASSVAGSPHNEQFF.

The V and J genes are TRBV27 and TRBJ1-1; perhaps TRBD1 as D (5 bases). Trimming took 4 bases from V and 11 from J, leaving 29 bases between them. The germline V gene has CDR1 MNHEY and CDR2 SMNVEV (reference sequence). This CDR3 has 17 amino acids. In DNA, the CDR3 is TGTGCCAGCAGTTCCCTCTTTGAGGAAGGGGCGTCGGTGTTTGCTTTCTTT. It encodes CASSSLFEEGASVFAFF.

The chain employs TRBV6-1 and TRBJ2-7, with D unclear. Trimming stripped 2 bases from V and 6 bases from J, with 11 bases between. This CDR3 contains 13 residues. Per germline, CDR1 MNHNS and CDR2 SASEGT. The CDR3 spells CASSERVRSEQYF. Here the CDR3 DNA reads TGTGCCAGCAGTGAACGCGTACGGAGCGAGCAGTACTTC.

J is TRBJ1-1 and V is TRBV5-4; D unclear. The V gene's germline CDR1 is SGHNT and CDR2 YYREEE (reference sequence). CDR3 length: 15 residues. Deletions cut 4 bases from V and 1 base from J, with 14 bases between. CDR3 residues: CASSAPGAPNTEAFF. As DNA, the CDR3 is TGTGCCAGCAGCGCCCCAGGAGCCCCGAACACTGAAGCTTTCTTT.

The chain carries TRBV3-1 (or the pseudogene TRBV3-2) and TRBJ2-3; D call uncertain. V lost 1 base, J lost 3 bases, and 20 bases lay in between. The CDR3 has 18 residues. Germline V lookup: CDR1 LGHDT, CDR2 YNNKEL (reference sequence). The CDR3 reads CASSQVLYGVTRTDTQYF. The CDR3 DNA sequence: TGTGCCAGCAGCCAAGTCTTGTATGGGGTTACCCGGACAGATACGCAGTATTTT.

The rearrangement uses TRBV5-8 and TRBJ2-7; weak D call: TRBD1 (6 bases). CDR3 length: 16 amino acids. Germline V gene data show CDR1 as SGHTS and CDR2 as YDEGEE. V dropped 4 bases and J dropped 0 bases, with 17 bases sitting between them. This chain's CDR3 is CASSGPGQPVSYEQYF. The CDR3 coding sequence is TGTGCCAGCAGCGGACCGGGACAACCCGTCTCCTACGAGCAGTACTTC.

V is TRBV9 and J is TRBJ1-3; D ambiguous. In germline, CDR1 is SGDLS, CDR2 YYNGEE. The CDR3 sequence is 15 residues long. Trimming shortened V by 4 bases and J by 0 bases, and 11 bases separated the two germline ends. CDR3 protein: CASSSRRYSGNTIYF. CDR3 nucleotide sequence: TGTGCCAGCAGCTCCCGACGGTACTCTGGAAACACCATATATTTT.

The gene calls are TRBV5-5 and TRBJ2-2, with TRBD1 identical over 7 bases. Germline lookup yields CDR1 SGHKS and CDR2 YYEKEE (reference sequence). CDR3 length: 14 amino acids. The trim removed 4 bases at V and 4 bases at J, leaving 4 bases unmatched. CDR3 loop: CASSTGQRTGELFF. In DNA, the CDR3 is TGTGCCAGCAGCACGGGACAGCGCACCGGGGAGCTGTTTTTT.

This clone was seen only a few times. The chain carries TRBV10-1 and TRBJ1-1, with 8 bases lining up with TRBD1. CDR3 size: 14 residues. Trimming at V came to 5 bases and at J to 4 bases, leaving 6 bases not matched to a gene. The V gene's germline CDR1 is WNHNN and CDR2 SYGVQD (reference sequence). The CDR3 DNA follows: TGCGCCAGCAGTTTAGGACAGGGAGGCACTGAAGCTTTCTTT. The encoded protein is CASSLGQGGTEAFF.

This clone appeared a few times. J is TRBJ2-3 and V is TRBV6-1, with 12 bases identical to TRBD2. Germline V lookup: CDR1 MNHNS, CDR2 SASEGT. This CDR3 spans 18 amino acids. The junction had 12 bases not matched to a gene; V was cut back by 3 bases and J by 5 bases. The CDR3 protein is CASSDYSSSGRAGDTQYF. The CDR3 coding sequence is TGTGCCAGCAGTGACTATTCCTCTAGCGGGAGGGCCGGAGATACGCAGTATTTT.

The sample holds one count of this clone. The rearrangement joins TRBV2 to TRBJ2-5; tentative D call: TRBD1 (6 bases). The CDR3 is 14 amino acids. Germline V gives CDR1 SNHLY, CDR2 FYNNEI. V lost 4 bases and J lost 2, with 11 bases in between. The CDR3 DNA reads TGTGCCAGCAGTGGGCAGGGGCGTCAAGAGACCCAGTACTTC. This sequence encodes CASSGQGRQETQYF.

The CDR3 loop is CASGLVGADTQYF. The CDR3 DNA reads as TGTGCTAGTGGTTTGGTAGGAGCGGATACGCAGTATTTT. V is TRBV12-5 and J is TRBJ2-3; D gene ambiguous. In germline, CDR1 is LGHNT, CDR2 FRNRAP. The CDR3 runs to 13 residues. V lost 0 bases and J lost 6, with 7 bases in between.

This clone was observed a few times. The V and J genes are TRBV20-1 and TRBJ1-5, with TRBD1 matching 7 bases. The J segment lost 7 bases and the V segment lost 5 bases, leaving 5 bases of the junction unmatched. In germline, CDR1 is DFQATT, CDR2 SNEGSKA (reference sequence). The CDR3 extends over 12 amino acids. CDR3 sequence reads: CSAGDRDQPQHF. CDR3 nucleotide sequence: TGCAGTGCTGGTGACAGGGACCAGCCCCAGCATTTT.

The J gene is TRBJ2-7, the V gene TRBV3-1 (or the pseudogene TRBV3-2), with D hard to call. V shed 10 bases and J shed 7 bases, with 20 bases lying between them. The CDR3 contains 13 residues. The germline V gene encodes CDR1 LGHDT and CDR2 YNNKEL (reference sequence). The CDR3 spells CATGQSNVGEQYF. The CDR3 DNA follows: TGTGCCACGGGCCAAAGCAATGTGGGGGAGCAGTACTTC.